This T cell receptor beta chain emerged from a study of T cell clonality in common variable immunodeficiency. Study observations and caveats: The cause of increased CVID clonality remains unclear without subpopulation sequencing. Compared with controls, CVID subjects had fewer shared TCRbeta clones.

Sequencing input was equivalent genomic DNA from CVID and controls. Libraries were prepared by immunoSEQ multiplex PCR; TCRdb keeps only in-frame clonotypes and omits some of them. Listed for the sample are about 43,000 clones, none seen a single time. This clone was counted many times. Its antigen remains unidentified. The read finishes 3 residues shy of the CDR3 end, and the germline J gene is used to complete it. Germline lookup yields CDR1 SGHRS and CDR2 YFSETQ. This CDR3 comprises 13 residues. With 3 bases removed from V and 5 bases from J, the gap between germline ends came to 10 bases. The source material was peripheral blood mononuclear cells. This chain connects TRBV5-1 to TRBJ2-3; D unresolved. The TCR was taken from a person aged 18-70 years in good health. CDR3 in amino acids: CASSSNTKDTQYF. The sequenced CDR3 bases are TGCGCCAGCAGCTCTAATACTAAAGATACG.